This section outlines one T cell receptor beta chain sequence together with its context. Via MiXCR, TCRdb re-called the PCR reads, giving one row per CDR3 protein. This table has 25,000 to 35,000 distinct CDR3 sequences, 49% appearing once. The entry originates in a study of esophageal squamous cell carcinoma under preoperative chemotherapy. Stated time point: before preoperative PTX-NDP chemotherapy. This receptor was taken from a human donor with esophageal squamous cell carcinoma. The donor label of this sample is uncertain. Sampling was conducted from a patient given preoperative chemotherapy.

CDR3 DNA sequence: TGTGCCAGCAGCTTAGAGGCTGTCGTAAACATTCAGTACTTC. It yields the protein CASSLEAVVNIQYF. The chain uses TRBV7-2 and TRBJ2-4, with D unclear. In germline, CDR1 is SGHTA, CDR2 FQGNSA. CDR3 length equals 14 residues. V dropped 1 base and J dropped 6 bases, with 10 bases sitting between them. Complete variable domain (other parts from reference TRBV7-2 and TRBJ2-4): GAGVSQSPSNKVTEKGKDVELRCDPISGHTALYWYRQSLGQGLEFLIYFQGNSAPDKSGLPSDRFSAERTGGSVSTLTIQRTQQEDSAVYLCASSLEAVVNIQYFGAGTRLSVL.